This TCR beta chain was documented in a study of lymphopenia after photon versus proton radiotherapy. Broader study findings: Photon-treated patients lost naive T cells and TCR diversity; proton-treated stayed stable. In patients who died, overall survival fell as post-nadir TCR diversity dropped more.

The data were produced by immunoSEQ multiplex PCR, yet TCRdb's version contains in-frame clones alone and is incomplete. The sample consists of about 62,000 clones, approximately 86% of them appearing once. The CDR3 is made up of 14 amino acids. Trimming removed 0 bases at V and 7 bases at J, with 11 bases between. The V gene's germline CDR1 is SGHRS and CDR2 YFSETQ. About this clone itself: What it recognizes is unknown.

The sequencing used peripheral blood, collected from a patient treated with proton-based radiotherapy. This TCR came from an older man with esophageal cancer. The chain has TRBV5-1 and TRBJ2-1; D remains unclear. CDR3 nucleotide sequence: TGCGCCAGCAGCTTGGAGAACAACTTGAATGAGCAGTTCTTC. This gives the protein CASSLENNLNEQFF.